This T cell receptor (beta chain) was recovered during a study of blood T cell repertoires in COVID-19. The wider study: COVID-19 samples, acute and convalescent, were from the United States, Italy and Spain. From T cells, B-cell-depleted T cells, or PBMCs came the material, which was cDNA or gDNA.

The germline gives CDR1 SGHAT, CDR2 FQNNGV. Trimming took 4 bases from V and 1 from J; bases not matched to a gene: 6. This CDR3 region has 16 residues. As originally analysed: Amplification of reference gene primers was used by the study to estimate nucleated cell counts. Sequencing used immunoSEQ multiplex PCR; TCRdb keeps in-frame clones, though not all of them. From that table come the V and J calls and clone size; the DNA was used to work out D and trimming. The sample has over 80,000 clones, around three quarters seen once; the top ten hold under 13%. This TCR was recovered from a woman aged 70-85 years with acute or convalescent COVID-19. V and J are TRBV11-2 and TRBJ2-3; the match to TRBD1 covers 9 bases. The sample comprised peripheral blood. CDR3 amino acids: CASSWDRAGGTDTQYF. The DNA for the CDR3 is TGTGCCAGCAGCTGGGACAGGGCGGGCGGCACAGATACGCAGTATTTT.